The clone carrying this T cell receptor beta chain appeared a few times. Antigen unknown. MiXCR, run by TCRdb on the 5' RACE reads, gives a single entry per CDR3 protein. Of about 690,000 distinct CDR3 sequences detected, approximately 6% appear once; the ten largest clones hold around 2%. In every case, the donor was a healthy Caucasian. V lost 3 bases, J lost 4 bases, and 12 bases lay in between. The CDR3 runs to 14 residues. This sample is drawn from a study of identical twins. The study's findings and limits: For zero-insertion analyses, partial confounding could come from invariant MAIT and iNKT cells.

This TCR was sampled from a man between 18 and 35 years old in good health. The sequenced sample consisted of naive T cells sorted from blood. The V and J genes are TRBV12-3 or TRBV12-4 and TRBJ1-2, with D possibly TRBD1 on 6 matching bases. The CDR3, as DNA: TGTGCCAGCAGTTTTATGAGGGGGGCCTATGGCTACACCTTC. This gives the protein CASSFMRGAYGYTF.